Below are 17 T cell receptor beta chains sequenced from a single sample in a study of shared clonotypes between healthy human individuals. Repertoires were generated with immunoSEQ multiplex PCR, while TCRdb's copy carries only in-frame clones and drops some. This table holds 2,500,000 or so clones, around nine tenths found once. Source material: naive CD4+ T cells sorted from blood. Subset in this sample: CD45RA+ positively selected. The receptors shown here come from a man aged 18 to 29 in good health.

The CDR3 loop is CASSPGGQGHIQYF. The CDR3 bases are TGTGCCAGTAGTCCAGGGGGACAGGGACACATTCAGTACTTC. The V and J genes are TRBV19 and TRBJ2-4; 9 nucleotides agree with TRBD1. Germline CDR1 reads LNHDA; CDR2 reads SQIVND (reference sequence). The CDR3 runs 14 residues. Trimming took 5 bases from V and 8 from J; bases not matched to a gene: 7.

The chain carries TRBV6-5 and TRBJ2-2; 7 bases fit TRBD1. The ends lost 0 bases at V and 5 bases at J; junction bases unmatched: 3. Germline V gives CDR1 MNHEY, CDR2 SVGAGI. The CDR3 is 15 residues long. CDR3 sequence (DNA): TGTGCCAGCAGTTACTCGACAGGGAGTACCGGGGAGCTGTTTTTT. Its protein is CASSYSTGSTGELFF.

The CDR3 region has the DNA TGTGCCAGCAGGAGCGGCAACTATGGCTACACCTTC. The encoded protein is CASRSGNYGYTF. The V call is TRBV9, the J call TRBJ1-2; D gene ambiguous. Looked up from germline, CDR1 is SGDLS and CDR2 is YYNGEE. V was pared by 5 bases and J by 2 bases, with 7 bases between. CDR3 length: 12 amino acids. Drawing the rest from reference TRBV9 and TRBJ1-2, the complete variable domain is DSGVTQTPKHLITATGQRVTLRCSPRSGDLSVYWYQQSLDQGLQFLIQYYNGEERAKGNILERFSAQQFPDLHSELNLSSLELGDSALYFCASRSGNYGYTFGSGTRLTVV.

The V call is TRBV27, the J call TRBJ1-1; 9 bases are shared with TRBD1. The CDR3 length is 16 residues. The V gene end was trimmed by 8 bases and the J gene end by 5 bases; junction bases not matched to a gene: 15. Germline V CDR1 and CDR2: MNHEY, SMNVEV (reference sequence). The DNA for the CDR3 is TGTGCCAGCCAATTGTTCCCCGGGACAGGGCGGACTGAAGCTTTCTTT. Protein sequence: CASQLFPGTGRTEAFF.

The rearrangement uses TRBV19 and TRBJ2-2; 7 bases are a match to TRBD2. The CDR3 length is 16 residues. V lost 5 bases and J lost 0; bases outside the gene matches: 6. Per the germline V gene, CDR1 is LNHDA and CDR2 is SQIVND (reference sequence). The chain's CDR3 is CASSAQLATNTGELFF. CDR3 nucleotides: TGTGCCAGTAGTGCCCAACTAGCGACGAACACCGGGGAGCTGTTTTTT.

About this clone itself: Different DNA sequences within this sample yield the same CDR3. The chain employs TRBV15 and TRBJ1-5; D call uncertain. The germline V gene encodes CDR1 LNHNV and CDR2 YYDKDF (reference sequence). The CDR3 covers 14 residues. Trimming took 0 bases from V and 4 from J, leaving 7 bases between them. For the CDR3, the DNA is TGTGCCACCAGCAGAGATCCGGGGAATCAGCCCCAGCATTTT. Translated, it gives CATSRDPGNQPQHF.

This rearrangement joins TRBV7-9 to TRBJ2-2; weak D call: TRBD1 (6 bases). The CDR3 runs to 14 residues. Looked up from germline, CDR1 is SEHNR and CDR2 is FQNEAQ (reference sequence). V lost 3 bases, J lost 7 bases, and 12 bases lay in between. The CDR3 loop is CASSLSGAGGELFF. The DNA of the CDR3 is TGTGCCAGCAGCTTGTCAGGGGCGGGCGGGGAGCTGTTTTTT. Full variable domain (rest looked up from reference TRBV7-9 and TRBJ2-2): DTGVSQNPRHKITKRGQNVTFRCDPISEHNRLYWYRQTLGQGPEFLTYFQNEAQLEKSRLLSDRFSAERPKGSFSTLEIQRTEQGDSAMYLCASSLSGAGGELFFGEGSRLTVL.

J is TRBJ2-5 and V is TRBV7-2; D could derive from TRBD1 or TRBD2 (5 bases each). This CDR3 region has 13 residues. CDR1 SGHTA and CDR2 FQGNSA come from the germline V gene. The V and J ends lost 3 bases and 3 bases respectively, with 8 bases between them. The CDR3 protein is CASSFGTKETQYF. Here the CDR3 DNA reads TGTGCCAGCAGCTTCGGGACCAAAGAGACCCAGTACTTC.

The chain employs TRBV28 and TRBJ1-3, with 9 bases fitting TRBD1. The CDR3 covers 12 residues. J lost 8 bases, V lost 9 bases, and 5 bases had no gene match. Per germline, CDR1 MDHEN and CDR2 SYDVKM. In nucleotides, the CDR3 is TGTGCCAGTCGGACAGGGGATTACACCATATATTTT. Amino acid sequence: CASRTGDYTIYF.

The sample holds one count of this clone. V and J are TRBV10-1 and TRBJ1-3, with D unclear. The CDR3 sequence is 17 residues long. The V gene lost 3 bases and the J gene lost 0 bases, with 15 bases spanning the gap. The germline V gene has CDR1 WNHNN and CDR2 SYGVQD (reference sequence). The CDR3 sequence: CASSDPASGASGNTIYF. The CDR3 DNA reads TGCGCCAGCAGTGACCCTGCCTCGGGAGCCTCTGGAAACACCATATATTTT.

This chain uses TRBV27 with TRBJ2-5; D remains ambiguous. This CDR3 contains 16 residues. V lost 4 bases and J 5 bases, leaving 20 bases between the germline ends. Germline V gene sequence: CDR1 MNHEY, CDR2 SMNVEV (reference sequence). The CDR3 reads CASSSGRRRAGETQYF. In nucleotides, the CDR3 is TGTGCCAGCAGTTCCGGCCGGCGACGGGCTGGGGAGACCCAGTACTTC.

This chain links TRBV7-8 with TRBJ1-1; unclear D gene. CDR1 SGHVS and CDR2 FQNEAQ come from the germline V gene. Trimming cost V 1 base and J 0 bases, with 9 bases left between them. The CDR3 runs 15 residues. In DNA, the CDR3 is TGTGCCAGCAGCTTAGGAGGACGTCTGAACACTGAAGCTTTCTTT. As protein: CASSLGGRLNTEAFF.

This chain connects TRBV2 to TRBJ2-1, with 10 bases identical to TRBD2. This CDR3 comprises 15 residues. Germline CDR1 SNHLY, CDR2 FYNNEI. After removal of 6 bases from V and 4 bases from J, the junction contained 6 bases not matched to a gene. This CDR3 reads CASRELAGIYNEQFF. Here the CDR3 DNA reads TGTGCCAGCAGGGAACTAGCGGGGATATACAATGAGCAGTTCTTC. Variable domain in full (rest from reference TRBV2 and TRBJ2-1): EPEVTQTPSHQVTQMGQEVILRCVPISNHLYFYWYRQILGQKVEFLVSFYNNEISEKSEIFDDQFSVERPDGSNFTLKIRSTKLEDSAMYFCASRELAGIYNEQFFGPGTRLTVL.

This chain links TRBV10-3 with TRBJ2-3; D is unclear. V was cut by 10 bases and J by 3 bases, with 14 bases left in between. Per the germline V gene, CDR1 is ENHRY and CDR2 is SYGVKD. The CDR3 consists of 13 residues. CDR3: CATLTSGTDTQYF. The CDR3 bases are TGTGCCACCCTCACTTCGGGTACAGATACGCAGTATTTT.

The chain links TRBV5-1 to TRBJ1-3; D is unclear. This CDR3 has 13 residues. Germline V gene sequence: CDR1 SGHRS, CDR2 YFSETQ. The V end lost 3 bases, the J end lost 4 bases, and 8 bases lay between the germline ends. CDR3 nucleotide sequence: TGCGCCAGCAGCTCCCTTACCGGAAACACCATATATTTT. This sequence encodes CASSSLTGNTIYF. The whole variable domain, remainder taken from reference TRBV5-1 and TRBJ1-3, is KAGVTQTPRYLIKTRGQQVTLSCSPISGHRSVSWYQQTPGQGLQFLFEYFSETQRNKGNFPGRFSGRQFSNSRSEMNVSTLELGDSALYLCASSSLTGNTIYFGEGSWLTVV.

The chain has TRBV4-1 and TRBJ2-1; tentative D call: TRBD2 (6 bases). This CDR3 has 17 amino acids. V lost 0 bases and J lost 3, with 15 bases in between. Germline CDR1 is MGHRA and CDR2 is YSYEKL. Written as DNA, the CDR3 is TGCGCCAGCAGCCAAGACCCGGGGGTCGCAAGCTACAATGAGCAGTTCTTC. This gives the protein CASSQDPGVASYNEQFF.

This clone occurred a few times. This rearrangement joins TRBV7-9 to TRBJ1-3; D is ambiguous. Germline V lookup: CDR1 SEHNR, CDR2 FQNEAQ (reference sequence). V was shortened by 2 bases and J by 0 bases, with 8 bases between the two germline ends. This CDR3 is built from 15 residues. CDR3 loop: CASSLSQHSGNTIYF. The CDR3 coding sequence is TGTGCCAGCAGCTTAAGCCAGCACTCTGGAAACACCATATATTTT.